The clone carrying this T cell receptor (delta chain) counts as large. Its target is not known. Additional DNA sequences in this sample encode the identical CDR3. Sequencing covered both gamma and delta TCR chains per sample. TCRdb re-called clones from the multiplex PCR reads via CATT. Here the sample spans 50,000 to 65,000 delta-chain clones, about 1.5% being singletons. The data belong to a study of γδ T cells in repeated Plasmodium falciparum infection. Findings and limits, study-wide: Waves of new clonotype selection appeared after repeated controlled infections in Vdelta2-negative, largely Vdelta1+, gammadelta T cells.

CDR1 and CDR2 from the germline V gene are TSWWSYY and QGS. The CDR3 is 14 residues long. Trimming removed 9 bases from V and 4 bases from J; junction bases left unmatched: 7. Bulk repertoires came from Vgamma9/Vdelta2+ or Vdelta2-negative gammadelta T cells flow-sorted from PBMC. The gene calls are TRDV1 and TRDJ1; 11 bases align to TRDD3. Source material: gamma-delta T cells from blood. The sequence was obtained from a pool of human donors (malaria-infected and uninfected, not separated). CDR3 protein: CALLGDTGFDKLIF. Written as DNA, the CDR3 is TGTGCTCTCCTGGGGGATACCGGCTTCGATAAACTCATCTTT.